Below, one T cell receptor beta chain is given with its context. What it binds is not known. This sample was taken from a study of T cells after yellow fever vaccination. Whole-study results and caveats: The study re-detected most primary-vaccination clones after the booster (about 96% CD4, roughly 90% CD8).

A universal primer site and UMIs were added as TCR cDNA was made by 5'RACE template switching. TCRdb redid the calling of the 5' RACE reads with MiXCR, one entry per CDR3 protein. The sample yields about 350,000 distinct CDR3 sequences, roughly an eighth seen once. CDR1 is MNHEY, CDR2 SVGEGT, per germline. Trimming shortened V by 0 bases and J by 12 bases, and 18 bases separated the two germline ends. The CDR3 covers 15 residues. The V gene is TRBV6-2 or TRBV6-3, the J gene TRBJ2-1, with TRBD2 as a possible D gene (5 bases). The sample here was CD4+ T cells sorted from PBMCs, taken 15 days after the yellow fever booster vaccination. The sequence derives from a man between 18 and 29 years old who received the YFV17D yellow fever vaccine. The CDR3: CASSYSITRETRQFF. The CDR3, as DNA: TGTGCCAGCAGTTACTCGATAACTAGGGAAACTAGGCAGTTCTTC.